These 21 T cell receptor beta chains were sequenced from one sample in a study of beta chain features in type 1 diabetes. The authors reverse transcribed all of the isolated RNA, so sequencing captured expressed TCRB transcripts. TCRdb's table, derived via immunoSEQ multiplex PCR, lists solely in-frame clones and lacks some. The sample carries around 40,000 clones, roughly 67% recorded once. Specimen: Tregs from blood. The receptors originated from a woman aged 30 to 39 in good health.

The gene calls are TRBV4-3 and TRBJ1-4, with D maybe TRBD1 (6 bases). V lost 3 bases and J lost 7, with 12 bases in between. The CDR3 spans 14 residues. In germline, CDR1 is LGHNA, CDR2 YSLEER. The CDR3 DNA reads TGCGCCAGCAGCCATTTTTTCAGGGGTGAAAAACTGTTTTTT. This sequence encodes CASSHFFRGEKLFF.

The gene calls are TRBV5-1 and TRBJ2-7, with TRBD1 matching over 12 bases. The trim removed 0 bases at V and 5 bases at J, leaving 3 bases unmatched. Germline CDR1 and CDR2: SGHRS and YFSETQ. The CDR3 length is 15 residues. The CDR3 here is CASSLAGTGGNEQYF. The CDR3 nucleotides read TGCGCCAGCAGCTTGGCCGGGACAGGGGGCAACGAGCAGTACTTC.

The rearrangement joins TRBV5-1 to TRBJ2-1, with D possibly being TRBD2 (6 bases). The ends were cut back, 4 bases at V and 0 bases at J, with 17 bases in the middle. The CDR3 runs 17 residues. Germline V CDR1 and CDR2: SGHRS, YFSETQ. CDR3 DNA sequence: TGCGCCAGCAGCCCAAGTACCCTAGCGCCCTCCTACAATGAGCAGTTCTTC. It specifies CASSPSTLAPSYNEQFF.

V and J are TRBV5-6 and TRBJ2-7; TRBD2 might be the D (6 bases). Trimming left V 1 base short and J 0 bases short, with 8 bases between. The CDR3 is 14 residues long. The germline V gene has CDR1 SGHDT and CDR2 YYEEEE. This CDR3 is CASSLTGASYEQYF. The CDR3 DNA is TGTGCCAGCAGCTTGACGGGAGCCTCCTACGAGCAGTACTTC.

This chain connects TRBV7-2 to TRBJ1-2; D remains unclear. The CDR3 extends over 15 amino acids. V dropped 2 bases and J dropped 5 bases, with 15 bases sitting between them. Germline CDR1 and CDR2: SGHTA and FQGNSA. The CDR3 DNA reads as TGTGCCAGCAGCTTAAATGGGCCAGAGGGATATGGCTACACCTTC. Amino acid sequence: CASSLNGPEGYGYTF. The whole variable domain, remainder taken from reference TRBV7-2 and TRBJ1-2, is GAGVSQSPSNKVTEKGKDVELRCDPISGHTALYWYRQSLGQGLEFLIYFQGNSAPDKSGLPSDRFSAERTGGSVSTLTIQRTQQEDSAVYLCASSLNGPEGYGYTFGSGTRLTVV.

The chain joins TRBV7-9 to TRBJ2-2; D gene uncertain. The germline V gene encodes CDR1 SEHNR and CDR2 FQNEAQ (reference sequence). The CDR3 totals 16 residues. V was pared by 3 bases and J by 2 bases, with 13 bases between. The CDR3 region is CASSFFKATNTGELFF. DNA for the CDR3: TGTGCCAGCAGCTTCTTCAAAGCGACTAACACCGGGGAGCTGTTTTTT.

V usage is TRBV15 and J usage is TRBJ2-1; 9 bases agree with TRBD2. Germline V CDR1 and CDR2: LNHNV, YYDKDF (reference sequence). The trim removed 3 bases at V and 8 bases at J, leaving 5 bases unmatched. This CDR3 has 14 amino acids. CDR3 amino acids: CATSSGTSRDEQFF. Written as DNA, the CDR3 is TGTGCCACCAGCAGCGGGACTAGCAGAGATGAGCAGTTCTTC.

This chain connects TRBV7-2 to TRBJ1-3; no clear D. CDR3 length: 15 residues. Germline V gene lookup returns CDR1 SGHTA and CDR2 FQGNSA. Trimming removed 3 bases from V and 0 bases from J, with 9 bases in between. CDR3 nucleotide sequence: TGTGCCAGCAGCTTTTCCGCCAGCTCTGGAAACACCATATATTTT. Protein: CASSFSASSGNTIYF.

This chain connects TRBV30 to TRBJ2-3, with 7 positions matching TRBD2. The junction had 0 bases not matched to a gene; V was cut back by 3 bases and J by 3 bases. The CDR3 is made up of 12 amino acids. Germline assignment: CDR1 GTSNPN and CDR2 SVGIG (reference sequence). CDR3 residues: CAWSGGTDTQYF. For the CDR3, the DNA is TGTGCCTGGAGCGGGGGGACAGATACGCAGTATTTT.

The chain links TRBV30 to TRBJ2-1, with 10 bases matching TRBD1. After removal of 4 bases from V and 7 bases from J, the junction contained 13 bases not matched to a gene. The germline V gene encodes CDR1 GTSNPN and CDR2 SVGIG (reference sequence). There are 16 residues in the CDR3. This CDR3 is CAWTLEGGQGWNEQFF. The CDR3, as DNA: TGTGCCTGGACTCTCGAAGGGGGACAGGGGTGGAATGAGCAGTTCTTC.

The chain joins TRBV7-2 to TRBJ1-1; 7 bases align to TRBD1. With V trimmed by 3 bases and J by 8 bases, 6 bases remained unmatched. Germline values: CDR1 SGHTA, CDR2 FQGNSA. The CDR3 spans 13 residues. The CDR3 protein is CASSLRLDREAFF. CDR3 sequence (DNA): TGTGCCAGCAGCTTGAGATTGGACAGGGAAGCTTTCTTT.

The chain recombines TRBV7-2 with TRBJ1-3, with D perhaps TRBD1 (5 bases). Germline V gene sequence: CDR1 SGHTA, CDR2 FQGNSA. The CDR3 has 15 amino acids. V was clipped by 5 bases and J by 0 bases, with 11 bases between them. The CDR3 loop is CASSPQGASGNTIYF. CDR3 bases: TGTGCCAGCAGCCCGCAAGGGGCCTCTGGAAACACCATATATTTT.

The chain is built from TRBV28 and TRBJ2-7; D call uncertain. Germline lookup yields CDR1 MDHEN and CDR2 SYDVKM. The CDR3 sequence is 10 residues long. V was trimmed by 8 bases and J by 3 bases, leaving 5 bases between them. CDR3 region: CASGFYEQYF. The CDR3 region has the DNA TGTGCCAGCGGCTTCTACGAGCAGTACTTC. The whole variable domain, remainder taken from reference TRBV28 and TRBJ2-7, is DVKVTQSSRYLVKRTGEKVFLECVQDMDHENMFWYRQDPGLGLRLIYFSYDVKMKEKGDIPEGYSVSREKKERFSLILESASTNQTSMYLCASGFYEQYFGPGTRLTVT.

The rearrangement uses TRBV5-1 and TRBJ2-2; tentative D call: TRBD2 (5 bases). The ends were cut back, 0 bases at V and 4 bases at J, with 19 bases in the middle. Germline V gene lookup returns CDR1 SGHRS and CDR2 YFSETQ. This CDR3 spans 18 amino acids. CDR3 sequence reads: CASSLAQGRRAATGELFF. In DNA form, the CDR3 reads TGCGCCAGCAGCTTGGCCCAAGGTCGCCGAGCGGCCACCGGGGAGCTGTTTTTT.

This clone was picked up one time. The V gene is TRBV29-1, the J gene TRBJ2-5; 9 bases are shared with TRBD1. V lost 2 bases to trimming and J lost 6 bases; unmatched junction nucleotides: 4. The CDR3 totals 13 residues. Germline assignment: CDR1 SQVTM and CDR2 ANQGSEA. The CDR3 loop is CSVERTGGKTQYF. The CDR3 nucleotides are TGCAGCGTTGAAAGAACAGGGGGCAAGACCCAGTACTTC.

The chain couples TRBV4-1 to TRBJ2-5; 7 bases match TRBD1. TRBJ2-7 matches the DNA end more closely, so the J call is doubtful. Germline V lookup: CDR1 MGHRA, CDR2 YSYEKL. There are 15 residues in the CDR3. CDR3 loop: CASSQDSRGSYEQYF. The CDR3 region has the DNA TGCGCCAGCAGCCAAGATAGCAGGGGGTCCTACGAGCAGTACTTC.

The chain couples TRBV5-4 to TRBJ1-2; D gene unclear. Trimming took off 4 bases at V and 5 bases at J, with 12 bases between the two ends. This CDR3 has 13 residues. Germline V CDR1 and CDR2: SGHNT, YYREEE (reference sequence). In nucleotides, the CDR3 is TGTGCCAGCAGCCCCGGCGGCATGTATGGCTACACCTTC. It yields the protein CASSPGGMYGYTF. The entire variable domain, with the rest obtained from reference TRBV5-4 and TRBJ1-2, is as follows: ETGVTQSPTHLIKTRGQQVTLRCSSQSGHNTVSWYQQALGQGPQFIFQYYREEENGRGNFPPRFSGLQFPNYSSELNVNALELDDSALYLCASSPGGMYGYTFGSGTRLTVV.

The chain uses TRBV5-8 and TRBJ2-2; tentatively, D is TRBD2 (6 bases). Trimming cost V 0 bases and J 1 base, with 10 bases left between them. This CDR3 contains 16 residues. Germline assignment: CDR1 SGHTS and CDR2 YDEGEE. CDR3 loop: CASSLVGLMNTGELFF. The CDR3 bases are TGTGCCAGCAGCTTGGTCGGACTAATGAACACCGGGGAGCTGTTTTTT.

This chain uses TRBV18 with TRBJ2-3, with D unclear. CDR1 is KGHSH, CDR2 LQKENI, per germline. This CDR3 contains 14 residues. Trimming took 3 bases from V and 5 from J, leaving 12 bases between them. The CDR3 is CASSPLLERDTQYF. The CDR3 coding sequence is TGTGCCAGCTCACCCCTGCTGGAGAGAGATACGCAGTATTTT.

This CDR3 reads CASSLAGYEKLFF. The CDR3 DNA reads as TGTGCCAGCAGCTTAGCCGGGTACGAAAAACTGTTTTTT. This sequence joins TRBV7-2 and TRBJ1-4; D is unclear. Trimming stripped 0 bases from V and 8 bases from J, with 7 bases between. The germline gives CDR1 SGHTA, CDR2 FQGNSA. The CDR3 is 13 residues long.

This clone was seen only a few times. This chain uses TRBV7-9 with TRBJ2-4, with D hard to call. The CDR3 extends over 18 amino acids. CDR1 is SEHNR, CDR2 FQNEAQ, per germline (reference sequence). The V end lost 1 base, the J end lost 0 bases, and 16 bases lay between the germline ends. CDR3 sequence: CASSLGAATTLAKNIQYF. In DNA form, the CDR3 reads TGTGCCAGCAGCTTAGGGGCAGCCACAACTCTAGCCAAAAACATTCAGTACTTC.